This T cell receptor beta chain was captured in a study of blood T cell repertoires in COVID-19 (dated by TCRdb to the early 2020s). Turning to the overall study: Collaborator samples came from the United States, Italy and Spain and covered acute and convalescent phases of COVID-19. The prospective study material was composed of cDNA or gDNA derived from T cells, B-cell-depleted T cells, or PBMCs. Subjects who had been exposed to COVID-19, were actively infected with it, or had recovered from it provided the deeply sampled blood TCRbeta repertoires that made up the dataset. Where available, HLA class I and class II types were taken from metadata supplied by the sample provider and were not determined by assay-based typing. The samples were drawn from the first 160 participants of the ongoing ImmuneRACE study and from 1,254 subjects provided by 6 global collaborators. The repertoires were made available in a free public database intended to serve as a resource for research on the immune response to SARS-CoV-2. Nearly every sample came with metadata listing a de-identified subject ID, COVID-19 status, age in years and sex. Study-level results and caveats: The amount of clinical and demographic metadata varied by source and participant and was provided uncurated.

TCRbeta CDR3 regions were amplified from genomic DNA by means of the immunoSEQ Assay, a bias-controlled multiplex PCR. Turning to the authors' computational methods: Within the assay, amplification of reference gene primers was used to estimate how many nucleated cells each sample contained. To quantify the absolute abundance of each unique TCRbeta CDR3 rearrangement, sequence reads were collapsed and filtered. For each sample, productive Simpson clonality was calculated as the square root of Simpson's diversity index over productive rearrangements. The immuneACCESS repertoire file appears here via TCRdb, limited to in-frame rearrangements. These files lack a portion of the clones; in checked studies, under half of the deficit traces to unresolved V genes, and the cause of the others is not known. V and J calls plus clone size are reproduced from that table; the DNA served to infer D and trimming. The sample data list under 250,000 clones, and just under 85% of these were observed just once. About 6.3% of the sample lies in the top ten.

Each collaborating institution followed its own protocols to collect whole blood in K2EDTA tubes. For TCRbeta analysis, collaborators shipped samples as frozen whole blood, isolated PBMCs, or DNA extracted from either of those sample types. CDR1 is given as MNHEY and CDR2 as SMNVEV, both from the germline V gene (reference sequence). The CDR3, cysteine through phenylalanine, is 16 amino acids long. Kept here is only the CDR3 DNA, which spans 48 bases and is read in frame from base 1. V loses 0 bases at its end and J loses 6 bases; junction bases beyond the gene matches: 7. This clone appeared a single time. What antigen it recognizes has not been identified. The input lacks base qualities; no much larger clone sits a single base away.

The clonotype was recovered from an older woman with active or convalescent COVID-19. Sample: peripheral blood. Recombination linked TRBV27 to TRBJ2-2, with 7 junctional bases fitting TRBD1. The CDR3 in this case is CASSLSARGLAGELFF. The bases read TGTGCCAGCAGTTTATCGGCGAGGGGGCTGGCCGGGGAGCTGTTTTTT.